This T cell receptor (beta chain) derives from a study of cytomegalovirus exposure and HLA in healthy donors. Overall study findings and caveats: According to a later analysis, most TCR beta chains associated with CMV appeared HLA-restricted. The study put 150 to 200 TCR beta chains on its list as cytomegalovirus-associated. Later on, an analysis showed TCR association rates differing by HLA locus, with DRB1 the most and HLA-C the fewest. When presence/absence was analysed, sequencing depth was taken to be roughly uniform across donors.

With 60 Vbeta and 13 Jbeta primers, the PCR was carried out. Sequenced by immunoSEQ multiplex PCR; TCRdb stores in-frame clones only, minus some. Of some 150,000 clones listed, 70% to 80% are singletons. A remark on this clone: Its antigen is unidentified. This sample includes further DNA sequences coding for the same CDR3.

Per germline, CDR1 MNHEY and CDR2 SVGAGI. CDR3 length: 14 residues. V was clipped by 2 bases and J by 4 bases; unmatched bases: 2. The receptor's source is a young man in good health and CMV-seropositive. Sequencing was done on a sample of PBMCs. The J gene is TRBJ2-7, the V gene TRBV6-5; 10 nucleotides line up with TRBD1. CDR3 amino acids: CASSYGQGGYEQYF. The CDR3 DNA follows: TGTGCCAGCAGTTACGGACAGGGGGGATACGAGCAGTACTTC.